This T cell receptor (beta chain) emerged from a study of cytotoxic CD8 clonotypes in ibrutinib-treated CLL. Across the study: Complete response was seen in 2 patients and partial in approximately 25; about 12 progressed and around 14 stayed remitted after a median around 64 months. Mean per-sample yields comprised 255,043 productive templates and tens of thousands of productive rearrangements.

Study outcomes and limitations: Sustained-remission and progressing patients had different sampling times. Clonality rose at ibrutinib response and fell back toward baseline at progression.

Germline V lookup: CDR1 SGHNT, CDR2 YYREEE (reference sequence). V trimming: 0 bases; J trimming: 4 bases; junction bases outside the gene matches: 5. The CDR3 runs 16 residues. Produced via immunoSEQ multiplex PCR; TCRdb's table is partial and in-frame only. The sample holds nearly 100,000 clones, roughly 80% seen once. A word on this clone: Its antigen is currently unknown.

The material was PBMCs, obtained after 12 months of ibrutinib treatment. The rearrangement links TRBV5-4 to TRBJ2-2, with 8 bases lining up with TRBD2. The TCR comes from a human donor with chronic lymphocytic leukemia. The CDR3 DNA reads TGTGCCAGCAGCTTGGGCGGGGGGCAGGTCACCGGGGAGCTGTTTTTT. As protein: CASSLGGGQVTGELFF. The whole variable domain, remainder taken from reference TRBV5-4 and TRBJ2-2, is ETGVTQSPTHLIKTRGQQVTLRCSSQSGHNTVSWYQQALGQGPQFIFQYYREEENGRGNFPPRFSGLQFPNYSSELNVNALELDDSALYLCASSLGGGQVTGELFFGEGSRLTVL.